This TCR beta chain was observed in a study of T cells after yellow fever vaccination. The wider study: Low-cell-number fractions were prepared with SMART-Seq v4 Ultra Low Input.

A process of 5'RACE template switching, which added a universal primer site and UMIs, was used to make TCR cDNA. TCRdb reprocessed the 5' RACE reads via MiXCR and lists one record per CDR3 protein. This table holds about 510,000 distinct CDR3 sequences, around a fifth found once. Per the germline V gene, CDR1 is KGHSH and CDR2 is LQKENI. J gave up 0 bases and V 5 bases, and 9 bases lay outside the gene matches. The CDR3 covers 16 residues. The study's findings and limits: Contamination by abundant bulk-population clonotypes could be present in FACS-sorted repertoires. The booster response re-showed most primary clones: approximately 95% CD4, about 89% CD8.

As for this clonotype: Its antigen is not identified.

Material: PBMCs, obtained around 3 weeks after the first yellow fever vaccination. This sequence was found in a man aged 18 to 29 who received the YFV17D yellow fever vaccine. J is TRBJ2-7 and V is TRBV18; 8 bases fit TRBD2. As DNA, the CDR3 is TGTGCCAGCTCAGTTCGAACTAGCGGTAGCTCCTACGAGCAGTACTTC. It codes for CASSVRTSGSSYEQYF.